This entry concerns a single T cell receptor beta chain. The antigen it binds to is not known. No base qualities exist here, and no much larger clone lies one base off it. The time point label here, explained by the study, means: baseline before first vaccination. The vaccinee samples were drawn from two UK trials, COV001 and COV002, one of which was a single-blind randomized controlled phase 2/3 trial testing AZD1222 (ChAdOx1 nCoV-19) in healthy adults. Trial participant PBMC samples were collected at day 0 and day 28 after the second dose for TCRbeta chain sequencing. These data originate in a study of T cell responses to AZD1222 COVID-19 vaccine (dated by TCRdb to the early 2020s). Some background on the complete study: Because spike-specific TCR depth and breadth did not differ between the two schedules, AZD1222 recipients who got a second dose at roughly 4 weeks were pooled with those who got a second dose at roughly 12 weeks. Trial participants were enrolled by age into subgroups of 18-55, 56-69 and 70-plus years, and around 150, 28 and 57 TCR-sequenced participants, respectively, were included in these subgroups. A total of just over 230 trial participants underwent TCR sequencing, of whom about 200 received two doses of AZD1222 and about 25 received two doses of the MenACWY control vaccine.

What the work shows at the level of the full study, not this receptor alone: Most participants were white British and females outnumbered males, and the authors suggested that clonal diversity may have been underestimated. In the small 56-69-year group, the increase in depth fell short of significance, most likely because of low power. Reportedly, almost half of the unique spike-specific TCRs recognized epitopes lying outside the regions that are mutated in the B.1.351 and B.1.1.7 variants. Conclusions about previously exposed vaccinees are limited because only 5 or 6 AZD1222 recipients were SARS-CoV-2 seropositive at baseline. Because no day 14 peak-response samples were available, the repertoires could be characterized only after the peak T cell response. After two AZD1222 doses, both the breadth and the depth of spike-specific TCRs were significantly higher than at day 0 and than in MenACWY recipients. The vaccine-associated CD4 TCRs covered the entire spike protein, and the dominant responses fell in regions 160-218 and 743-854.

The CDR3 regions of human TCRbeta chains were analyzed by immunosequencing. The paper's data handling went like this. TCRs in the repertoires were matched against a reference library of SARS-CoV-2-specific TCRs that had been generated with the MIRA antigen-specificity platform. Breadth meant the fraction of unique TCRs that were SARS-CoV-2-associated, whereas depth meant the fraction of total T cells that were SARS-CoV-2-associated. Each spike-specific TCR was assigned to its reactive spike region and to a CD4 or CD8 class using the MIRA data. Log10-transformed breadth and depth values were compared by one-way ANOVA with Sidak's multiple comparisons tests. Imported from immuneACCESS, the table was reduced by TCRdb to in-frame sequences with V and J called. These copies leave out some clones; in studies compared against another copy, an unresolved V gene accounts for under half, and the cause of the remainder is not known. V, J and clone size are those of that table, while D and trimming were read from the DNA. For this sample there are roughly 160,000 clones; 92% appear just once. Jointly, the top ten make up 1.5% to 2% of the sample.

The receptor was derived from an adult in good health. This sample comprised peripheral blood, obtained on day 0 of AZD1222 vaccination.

The CDR3 protein: CATSRRVYSGANVLTF. The sequenced DNA is TGTGCCACTTCGAGGAGGGTGTACTCTGGGGCCAACGTCCTGACTTTC. Here the chain combines TRBV27 and TRBJ2-6, and TRBD2 may be the D gene, going by 6 matching bases. The CDR3 starts with the cysteine, ends with the phenylalanine, and has 16 residues. Only the CDR3 DNA stays, 48 bases, in frame from base 1. For CDR1 and CDR2, the germline V gene (reference sequence) lists MNHEY and SMNVEV. A distance of 16 bases separates the germline ends of V and J, which lose 10 bases and 0 bases respectively.